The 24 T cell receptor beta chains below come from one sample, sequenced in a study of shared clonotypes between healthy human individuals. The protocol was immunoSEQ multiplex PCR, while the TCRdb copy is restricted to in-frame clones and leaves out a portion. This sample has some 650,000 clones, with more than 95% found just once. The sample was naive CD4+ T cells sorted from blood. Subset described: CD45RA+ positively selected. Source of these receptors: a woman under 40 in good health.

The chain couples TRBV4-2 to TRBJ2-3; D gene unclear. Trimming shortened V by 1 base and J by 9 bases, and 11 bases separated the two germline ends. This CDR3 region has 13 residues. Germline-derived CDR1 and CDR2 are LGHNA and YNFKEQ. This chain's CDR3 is CASSQGSVPTQYF. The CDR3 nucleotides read TGTGCCAGCAGCCAAGGATCTGTGCCAACGCAGTATTTT.

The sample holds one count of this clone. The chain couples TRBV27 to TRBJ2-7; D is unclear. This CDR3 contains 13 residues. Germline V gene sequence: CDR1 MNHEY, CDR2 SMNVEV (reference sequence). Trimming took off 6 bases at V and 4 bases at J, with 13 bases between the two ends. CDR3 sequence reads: CASSPTEPYEQYF. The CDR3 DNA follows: TGTGCCAGCAGCCCGACGGAACCATACGAGCAGTACTTC.

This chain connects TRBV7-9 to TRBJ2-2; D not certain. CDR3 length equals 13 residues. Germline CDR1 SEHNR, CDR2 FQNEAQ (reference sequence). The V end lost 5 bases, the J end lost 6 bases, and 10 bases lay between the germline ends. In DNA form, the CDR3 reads TGTGCCAGCAGCCTCCATGGTCCCGGGGAGCTGTTTTTT. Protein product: CASSLHGPGELFF. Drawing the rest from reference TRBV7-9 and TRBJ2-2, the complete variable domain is DTGVSQNPRHKITKRGQNVTFRCDPISEHNRLYWYRQTLGQGPEFLTYFQNEAQLEKSRLLSDRFSAERPKGSFSTLEIQRTEQGDSAMYLCASSLHGPGELFFGEGSRLTVL.

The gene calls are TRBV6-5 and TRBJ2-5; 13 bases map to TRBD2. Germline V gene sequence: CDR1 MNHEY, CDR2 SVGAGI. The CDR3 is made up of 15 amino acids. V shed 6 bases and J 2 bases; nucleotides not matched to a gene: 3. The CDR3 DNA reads TGTGCCAGCAGACTAGCGGGAGGGGGTCAAGAGACCCAGTACTTC. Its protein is CASRLAGGGQETQYF.

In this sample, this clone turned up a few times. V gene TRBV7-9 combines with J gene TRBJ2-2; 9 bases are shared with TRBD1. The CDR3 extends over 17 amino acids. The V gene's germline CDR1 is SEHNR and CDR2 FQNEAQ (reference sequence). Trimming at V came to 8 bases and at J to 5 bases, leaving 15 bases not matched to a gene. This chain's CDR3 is CASSPFWTGVRTGELFF. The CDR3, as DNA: TGTGCCAGCTCTCCTTTCTGGACAGGGGTGCGGACCGGGGAGCTGTTTTTT.

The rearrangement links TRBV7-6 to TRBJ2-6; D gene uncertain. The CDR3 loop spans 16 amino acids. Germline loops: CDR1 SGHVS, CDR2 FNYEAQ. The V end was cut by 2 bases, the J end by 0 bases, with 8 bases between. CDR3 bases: TGTGCCAGCAGCTTAATGGCAATCTCTGGGGCCAACGTCCTGACTTTC. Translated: CASSLMAISGANVLTF.

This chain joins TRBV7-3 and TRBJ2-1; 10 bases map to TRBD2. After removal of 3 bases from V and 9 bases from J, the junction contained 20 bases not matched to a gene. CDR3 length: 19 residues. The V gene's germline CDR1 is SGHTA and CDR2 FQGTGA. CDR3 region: CASSFTRPSGRAQKGEQFF. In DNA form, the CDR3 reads TGTGCCAGCAGCTTCACGAGACCCAGCGGGAGGGCCCAAAAGGGTGAGCAGTTCTTC.

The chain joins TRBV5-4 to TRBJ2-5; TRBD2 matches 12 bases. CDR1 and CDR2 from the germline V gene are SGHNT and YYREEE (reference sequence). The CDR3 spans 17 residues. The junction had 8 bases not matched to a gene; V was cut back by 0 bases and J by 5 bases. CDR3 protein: CASSLVPSGRVGETQYF. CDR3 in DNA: TGTGCCAGCAGCTTGGTTCCTAGCGGGAGGGTCGGGGAGACCCAGTACTTC.

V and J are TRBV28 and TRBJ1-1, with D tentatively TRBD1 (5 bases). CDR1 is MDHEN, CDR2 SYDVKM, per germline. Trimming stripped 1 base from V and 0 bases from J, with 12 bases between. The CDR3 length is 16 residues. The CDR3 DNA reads TGTGCCAGCAGTTTATTGTTCACAGGAATGAACACTGAAGCTTTCTTT. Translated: CASSLLFTGMNTEAFF.

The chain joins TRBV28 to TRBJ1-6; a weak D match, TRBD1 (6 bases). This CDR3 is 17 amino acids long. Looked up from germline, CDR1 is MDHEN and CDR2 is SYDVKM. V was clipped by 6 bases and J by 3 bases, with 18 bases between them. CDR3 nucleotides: TGTGCCAGCAGGAACCCTCCAGGGGCCAGCTATAATTCACCCCTCCACTTT. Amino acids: CASRNPPGASYNSPLHF.

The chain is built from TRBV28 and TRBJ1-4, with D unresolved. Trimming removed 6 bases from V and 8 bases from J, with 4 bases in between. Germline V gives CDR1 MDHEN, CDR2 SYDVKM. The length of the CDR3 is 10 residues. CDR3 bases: TGTGCCAGCAGCCGAGAAAAACTGTTTTTT. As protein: CASSREKLFF.

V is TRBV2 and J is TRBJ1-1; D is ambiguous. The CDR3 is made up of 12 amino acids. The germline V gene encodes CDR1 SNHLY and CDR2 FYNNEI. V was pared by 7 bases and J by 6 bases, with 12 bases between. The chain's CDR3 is CASMVYGSEAFF. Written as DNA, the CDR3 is TGTGCCAGCATGGTTTATGGTTCTGAAGCTTTCTTT.

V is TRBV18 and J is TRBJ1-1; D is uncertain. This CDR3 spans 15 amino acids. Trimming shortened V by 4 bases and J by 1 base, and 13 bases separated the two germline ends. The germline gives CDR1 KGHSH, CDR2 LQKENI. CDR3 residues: CASSLRTGSNTEAFF. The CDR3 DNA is TGTGCCAGCTCACTCAGGACGGGCTCGAACACTGAAGCTTTCTTT.

CDR3 in amino acids: CAISVGSSSYNEQFF. The CDR3 DNA sequence: TGTGCCATCAGTGTGGGGAGTAGCTCCTACAATGAGCAGTTCTTC. The rearrangement uses TRBV10-3 and TRBJ2-1; D is possibly TRBD2 (5 bases). The germline CDR1 and CDR2 sequences are ENHRY and SYGVKD. The length of the CDR3 is 15 residues. V shed 4 bases and J shed 0 bases, with 10 bases lying between them.

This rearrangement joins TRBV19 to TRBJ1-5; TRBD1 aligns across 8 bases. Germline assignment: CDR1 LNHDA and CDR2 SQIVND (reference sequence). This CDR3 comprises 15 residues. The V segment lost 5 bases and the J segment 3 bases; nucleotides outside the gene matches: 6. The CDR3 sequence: CASSVDRVDNQPQHF. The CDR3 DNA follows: TGTGCCAGTAGTGTGGACAGGGTCGACAATCAGCCCCAGCATTTT.

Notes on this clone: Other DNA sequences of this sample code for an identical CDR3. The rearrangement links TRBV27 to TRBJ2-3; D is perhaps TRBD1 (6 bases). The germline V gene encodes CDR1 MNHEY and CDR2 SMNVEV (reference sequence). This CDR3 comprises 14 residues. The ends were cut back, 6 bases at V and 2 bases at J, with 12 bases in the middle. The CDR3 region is CASSRRGYTDTQYF. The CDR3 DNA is TGTGCCAGCAGCCGAAGGGGGTACACAGATACGCAGTATTTT.

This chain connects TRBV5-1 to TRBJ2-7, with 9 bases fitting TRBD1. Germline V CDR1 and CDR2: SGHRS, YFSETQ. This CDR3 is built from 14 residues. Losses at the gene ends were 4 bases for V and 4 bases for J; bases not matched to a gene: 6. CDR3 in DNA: TGCGCCAGCAGCGAGAACAGGGGGCGATACGAGCAGTACTTC. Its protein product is CASSENRGRYEQYF.

CDR3 sequence reads: CASSLAGVYEQYF. CDR3 DNA: TGTGCCAGCAGTTTAGCGGGAGTATACGAGCAGTACTTC. J is TRBJ2-7 and V is TRBV27, with 7 bases identical to TRBD2. The V and J ends lost 2 bases and 4 bases, in that order; junction bases with no gene match: 2. CDR1 is MNHEY, CDR2 SMNVEV, per germline (reference sequence). The CDR3 covers 13 residues.

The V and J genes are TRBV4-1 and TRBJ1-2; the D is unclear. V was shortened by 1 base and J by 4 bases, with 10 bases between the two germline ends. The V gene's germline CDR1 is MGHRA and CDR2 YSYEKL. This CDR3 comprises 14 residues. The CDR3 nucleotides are TGCGCCAGCAGCCAAGTTTTGGGCTCCTATGGCTACACCTTC. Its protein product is CASSQVLGSYGYTF.

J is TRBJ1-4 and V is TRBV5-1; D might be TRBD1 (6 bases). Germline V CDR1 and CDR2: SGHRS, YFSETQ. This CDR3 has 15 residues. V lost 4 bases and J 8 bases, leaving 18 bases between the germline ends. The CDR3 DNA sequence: TGCGCCAGCAGCCGAGGGGGGACCTTCGGGGAAAAACTGTTTTTT. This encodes CASSRGGTFGEKLFF.

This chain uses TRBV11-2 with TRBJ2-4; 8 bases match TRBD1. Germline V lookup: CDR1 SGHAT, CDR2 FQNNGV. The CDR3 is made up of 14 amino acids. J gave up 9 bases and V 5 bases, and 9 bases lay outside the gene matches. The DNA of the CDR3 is TGTGCCAGCAGCCACGGACAGGGCCGAACCATTCAGTACTTC. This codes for CASSHGQGRTIQYF.

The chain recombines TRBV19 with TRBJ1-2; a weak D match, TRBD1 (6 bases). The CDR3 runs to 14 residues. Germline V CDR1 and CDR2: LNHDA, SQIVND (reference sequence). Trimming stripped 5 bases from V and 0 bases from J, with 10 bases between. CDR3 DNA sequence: TGTGCCAGTAGTCCGACAGGCACTAACTATGGCTACACCTTC. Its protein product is CASSPTGTNYGYTF.

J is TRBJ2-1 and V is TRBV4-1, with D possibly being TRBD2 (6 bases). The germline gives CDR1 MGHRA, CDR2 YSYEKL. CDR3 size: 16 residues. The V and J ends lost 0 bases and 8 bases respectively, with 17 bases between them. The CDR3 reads CASSQDRSLATDEQFF. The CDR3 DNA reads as TGCGCCAGCAGCCAAGATCGAAGCCTAGCGACGGATGAGCAGTTCTTC.

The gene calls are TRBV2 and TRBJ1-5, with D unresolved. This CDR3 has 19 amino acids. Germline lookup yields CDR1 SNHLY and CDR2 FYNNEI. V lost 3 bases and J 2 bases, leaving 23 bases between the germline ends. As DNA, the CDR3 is TGTGCCAGCAGTGATCTCGGTGGGCCATATCGGGGTCGCAATCAGCCCCAGCATTTT. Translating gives CASSDLGGPYRGRNQPQHF.